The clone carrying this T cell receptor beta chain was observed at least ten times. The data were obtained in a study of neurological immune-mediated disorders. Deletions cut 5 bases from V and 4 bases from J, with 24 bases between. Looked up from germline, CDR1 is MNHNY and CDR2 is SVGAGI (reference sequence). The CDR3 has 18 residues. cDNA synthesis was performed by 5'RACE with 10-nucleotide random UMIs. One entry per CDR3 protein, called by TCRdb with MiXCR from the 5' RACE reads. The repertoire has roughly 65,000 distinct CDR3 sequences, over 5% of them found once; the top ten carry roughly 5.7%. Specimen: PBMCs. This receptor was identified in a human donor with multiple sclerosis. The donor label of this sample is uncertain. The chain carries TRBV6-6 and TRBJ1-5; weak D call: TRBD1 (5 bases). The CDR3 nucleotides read TGTGCCAGCAGTCTCCCCCCGGTACAGGCCTTCGATAATCAGCCCCAGCATTTT. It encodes CASSLPPVQAFDNQPQHF.